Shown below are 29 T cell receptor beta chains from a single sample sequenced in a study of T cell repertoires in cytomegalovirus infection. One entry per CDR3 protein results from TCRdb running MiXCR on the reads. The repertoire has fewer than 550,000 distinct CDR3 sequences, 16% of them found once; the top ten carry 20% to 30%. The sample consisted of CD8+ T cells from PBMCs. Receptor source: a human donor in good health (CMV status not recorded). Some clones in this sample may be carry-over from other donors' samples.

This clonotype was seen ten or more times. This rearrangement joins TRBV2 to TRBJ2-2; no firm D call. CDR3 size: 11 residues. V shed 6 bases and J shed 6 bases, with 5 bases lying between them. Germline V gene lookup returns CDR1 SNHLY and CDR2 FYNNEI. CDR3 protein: CASSKAGELFF. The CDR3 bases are TGTGCCAGCAGCAAGGCCGGGGAGCTGTTTTTT.

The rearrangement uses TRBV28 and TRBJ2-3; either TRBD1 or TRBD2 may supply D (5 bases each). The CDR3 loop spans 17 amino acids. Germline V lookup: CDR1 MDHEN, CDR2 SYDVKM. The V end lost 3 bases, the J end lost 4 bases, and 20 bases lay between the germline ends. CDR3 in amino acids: CASSFPGAALEADTQYF. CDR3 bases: TGTGCCAGCAGTTTCCCCGGGGCCGCCCTGGAAGCAGATACGCAGTATTTT.

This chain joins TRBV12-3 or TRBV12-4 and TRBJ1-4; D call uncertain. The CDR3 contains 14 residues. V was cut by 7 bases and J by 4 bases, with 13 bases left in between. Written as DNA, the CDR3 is TGTGCCAGCAATCTCGAGGGCATTAATGAAAAACTGTTTTTT. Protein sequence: CASNLEGINEKLFF.

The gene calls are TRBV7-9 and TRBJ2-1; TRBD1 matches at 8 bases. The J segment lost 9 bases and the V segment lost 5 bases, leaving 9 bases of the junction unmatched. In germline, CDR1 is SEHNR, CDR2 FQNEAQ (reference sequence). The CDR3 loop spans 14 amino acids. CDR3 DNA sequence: TGTGCCAGCAGCACACAGGGGGAAGGGAGTGAGCAGTTCTTC. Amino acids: CASSTQGEGSEQFF.

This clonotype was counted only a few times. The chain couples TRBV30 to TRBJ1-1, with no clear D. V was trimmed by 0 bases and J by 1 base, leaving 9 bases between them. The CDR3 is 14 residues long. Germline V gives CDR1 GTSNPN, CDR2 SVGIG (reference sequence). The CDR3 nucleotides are TGTGCCTGGAGTGTAAGCGCGCGGAACACTGAAGCTTTCTTT. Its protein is CAWSVSARNTEAFF.

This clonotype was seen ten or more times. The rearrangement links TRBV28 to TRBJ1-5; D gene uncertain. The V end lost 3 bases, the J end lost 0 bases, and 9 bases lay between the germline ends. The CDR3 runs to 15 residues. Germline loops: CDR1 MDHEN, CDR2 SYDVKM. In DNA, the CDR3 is TGTGCCAGCAGTTTCCCTCGGTCTAGCAATCAGCCCCAGCATTTT. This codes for CASSFPRSSNQPQHF.

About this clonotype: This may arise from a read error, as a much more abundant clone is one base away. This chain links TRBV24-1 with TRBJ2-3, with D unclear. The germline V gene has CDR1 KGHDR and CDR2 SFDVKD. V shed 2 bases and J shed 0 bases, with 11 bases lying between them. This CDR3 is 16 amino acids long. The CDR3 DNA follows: TGTGCCACCAGTGATTCGGAACAGACTAGCACAGATACGCAGTATTTT. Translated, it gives CATSDSEQTSTDTQYF.

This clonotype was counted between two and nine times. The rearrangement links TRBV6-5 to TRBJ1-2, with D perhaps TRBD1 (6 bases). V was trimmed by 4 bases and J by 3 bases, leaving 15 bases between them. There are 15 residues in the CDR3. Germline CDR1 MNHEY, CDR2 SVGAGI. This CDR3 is CASSFTTGPDYGYTF. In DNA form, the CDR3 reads TGTGCCAGCAGTTTCACGACAGGTCCGGACTATGGCTACACCTTC.

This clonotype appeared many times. Written as DNA, the CDR3 is TGTGCCAGCAGGGAGACAGGGGGTTACAATCAGCCCCAGCATTTT. It codes for CASRETGGYNQPQHF. This chain joins TRBV6-1 and TRBJ1-5; TRBD1 matches 9 bases. The germline gives CDR1 MNHNS, CDR2 SASEGT. Trimming cost V 6 bases and J 3 bases; bases outside gene matches: 6. This CDR3 is 15 amino acids long.

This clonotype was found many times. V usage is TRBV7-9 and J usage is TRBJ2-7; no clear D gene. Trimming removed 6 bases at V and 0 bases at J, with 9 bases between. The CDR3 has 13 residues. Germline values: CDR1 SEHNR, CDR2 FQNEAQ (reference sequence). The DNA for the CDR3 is TGTGCCAGCAGGGATACTTACTCCTACGAGCAGTACTTC. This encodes CASRDTYSYEQYF.

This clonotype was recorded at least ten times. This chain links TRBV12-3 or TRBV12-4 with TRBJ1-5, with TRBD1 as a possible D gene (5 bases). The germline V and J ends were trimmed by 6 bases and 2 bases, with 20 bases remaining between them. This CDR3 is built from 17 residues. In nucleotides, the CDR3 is TGTGCCAGCAGGTGGAGTGGGGGGATGAATGGCAATCAGCCCCAGCATTTT. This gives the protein CASRWSGGMNGNQPQHF.

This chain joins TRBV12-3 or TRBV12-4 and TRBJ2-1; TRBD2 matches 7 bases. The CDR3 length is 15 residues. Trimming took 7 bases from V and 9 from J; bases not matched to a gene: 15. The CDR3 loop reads CASTPGGGGPTEQFF. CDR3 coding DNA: TGTGCCAGCACCCCTGGGGGGGGGGGACCCACTGAGCAGTTCTTC.

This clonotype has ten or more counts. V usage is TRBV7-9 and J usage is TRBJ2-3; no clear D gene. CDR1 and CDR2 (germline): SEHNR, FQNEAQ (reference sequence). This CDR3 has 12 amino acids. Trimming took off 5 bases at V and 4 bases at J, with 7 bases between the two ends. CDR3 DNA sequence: TGTGCCAGCAGCCAGATCCCAGATACGCAGTATTTT. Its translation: CASSQIPDTQYF.

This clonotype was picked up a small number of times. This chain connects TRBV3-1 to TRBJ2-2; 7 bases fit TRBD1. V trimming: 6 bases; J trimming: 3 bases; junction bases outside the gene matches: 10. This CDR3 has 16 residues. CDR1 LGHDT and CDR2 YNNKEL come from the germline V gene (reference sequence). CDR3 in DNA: TGTGCCAGCAGATTCTTCCGCACAGGGGACACCGGGGAGCTGTTTTTT. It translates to CASRFFRTGDTGELFF.

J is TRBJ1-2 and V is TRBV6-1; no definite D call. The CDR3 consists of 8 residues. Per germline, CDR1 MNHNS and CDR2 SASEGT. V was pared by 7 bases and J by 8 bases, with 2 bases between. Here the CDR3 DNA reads TGTGCCAGCACCGGCTACACCTTC. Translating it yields CASTGYTF.

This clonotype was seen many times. The CDR3: CASSLEGREAFF. The CDR3 DNA follows: TGTGCCAGCAGCTTAGAAGGGAGAGAAGCTTTCTTT. The chain joins TRBV7-8 to TRBJ1-1, with D unclear. Trimming left V 1 base short and J 8 bases short, with 8 bases between. This CDR3 has 12 amino acids. Per the germline V gene, CDR1 is SGHVS and CDR2 is FQNEAQ.

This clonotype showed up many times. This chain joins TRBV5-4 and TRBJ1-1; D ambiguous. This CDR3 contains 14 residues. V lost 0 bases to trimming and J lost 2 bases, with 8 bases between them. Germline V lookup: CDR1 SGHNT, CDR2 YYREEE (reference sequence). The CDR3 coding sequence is TGTGCCAGCAGCTTGGGCTCGGGAAACACTGAAGCTTTCTTT. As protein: CASSLGSGNTEAFF. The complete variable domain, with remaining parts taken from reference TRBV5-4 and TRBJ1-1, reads ETGVTQSPTHLIKTRGQQVTLRCSSQSGHNTVSWYQQALGQGPQFIFQYYREEENGRGNFPPRFSGLQFPNYSSELNVNALELDDSALYLCASSLGSGNTEAFFGQGTRLTVV.

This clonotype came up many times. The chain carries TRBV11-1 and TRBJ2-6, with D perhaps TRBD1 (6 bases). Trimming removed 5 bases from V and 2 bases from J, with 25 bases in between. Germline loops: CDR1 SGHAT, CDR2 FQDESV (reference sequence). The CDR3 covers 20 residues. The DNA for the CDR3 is TGTGCCAGCAGCCACCCCCAGGGGAAAAGGCCTAGGCCTGGGGCCAACGTCCTGACTTTC. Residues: CASSHPQGKRPRPGANVLTF.

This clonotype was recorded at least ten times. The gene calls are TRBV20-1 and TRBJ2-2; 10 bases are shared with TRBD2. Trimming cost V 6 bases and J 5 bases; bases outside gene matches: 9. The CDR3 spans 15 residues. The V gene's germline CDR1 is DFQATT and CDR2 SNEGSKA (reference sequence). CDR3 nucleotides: TGCAGTGCCCATGCCGGGACTAGCGCTACCGGGGAGCTGTTTTTT. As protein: CSAHAGTSATGELFF.

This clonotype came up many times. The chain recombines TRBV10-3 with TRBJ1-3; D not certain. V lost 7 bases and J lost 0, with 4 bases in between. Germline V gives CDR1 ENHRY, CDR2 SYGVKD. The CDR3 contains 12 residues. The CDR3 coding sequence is TGTGCCATCACCCCCTCTGGAAACACCATATATTTT. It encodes CAITPSGNTIYF.

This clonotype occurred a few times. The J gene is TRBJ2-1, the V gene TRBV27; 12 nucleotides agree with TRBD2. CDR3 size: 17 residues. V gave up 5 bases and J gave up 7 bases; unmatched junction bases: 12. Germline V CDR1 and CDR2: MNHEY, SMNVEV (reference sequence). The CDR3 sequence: CASSPRTSGALWNEQFF. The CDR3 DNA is TGTGCCAGCAGTCCGCGGACTAGCGGGGCTCTGTGGAATGAGCAGTTCTTC.

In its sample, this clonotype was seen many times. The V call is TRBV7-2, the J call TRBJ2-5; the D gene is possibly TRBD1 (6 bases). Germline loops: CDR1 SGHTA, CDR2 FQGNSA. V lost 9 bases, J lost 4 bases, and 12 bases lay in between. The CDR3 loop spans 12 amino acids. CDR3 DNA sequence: TGTGCCAGTCGACAGGACAGAGAGACCCAGTACTTC. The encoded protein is CASRQDRETQYF.

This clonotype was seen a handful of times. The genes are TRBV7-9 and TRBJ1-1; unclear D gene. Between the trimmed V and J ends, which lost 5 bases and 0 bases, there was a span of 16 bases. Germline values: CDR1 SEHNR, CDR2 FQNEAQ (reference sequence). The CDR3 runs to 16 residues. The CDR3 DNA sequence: TGTGCCAGCAGCCGTGGACTCGCGGGGATGAACACTGAAGCTTTCTTT. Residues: CASSRGLAGMNTEAFF.

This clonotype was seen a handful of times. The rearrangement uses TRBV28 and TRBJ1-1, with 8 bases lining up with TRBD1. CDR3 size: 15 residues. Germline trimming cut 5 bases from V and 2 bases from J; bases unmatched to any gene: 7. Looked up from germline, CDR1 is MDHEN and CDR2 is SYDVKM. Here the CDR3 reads CASSTQGEGNTEAFF. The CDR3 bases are TGTGCCAGCAGTACACAGGGGGAGGGTAACACTGAAGCTTTCTTT.

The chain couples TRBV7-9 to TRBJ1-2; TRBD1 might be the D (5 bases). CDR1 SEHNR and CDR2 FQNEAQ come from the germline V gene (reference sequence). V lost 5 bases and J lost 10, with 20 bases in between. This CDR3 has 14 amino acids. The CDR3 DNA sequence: TGTGCCAGCAGCGGAACAACAGGAGCCGGCGACTACACCTTC. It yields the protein CASSGTTGAGDYTF. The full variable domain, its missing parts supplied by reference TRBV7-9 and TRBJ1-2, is DTGVSQNPRHKITKRGQNVTFRCDPISEHNRLYWYRQTLGQGPEFLTYFQNEAQLEKSRLLSDRFSAERPKGSFSTLEIQRTEQGDSAMYLCASSGTTGAGDYTFGSGTRLTVV.

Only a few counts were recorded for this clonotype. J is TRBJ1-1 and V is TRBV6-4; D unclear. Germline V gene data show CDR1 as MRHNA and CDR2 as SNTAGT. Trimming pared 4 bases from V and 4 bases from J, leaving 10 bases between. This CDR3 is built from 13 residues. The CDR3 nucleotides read TGTGCCAGCAGTGTTGGGGTGGGCACTGAAGCTTTCTTT. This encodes CASSVGVGTEAFF.

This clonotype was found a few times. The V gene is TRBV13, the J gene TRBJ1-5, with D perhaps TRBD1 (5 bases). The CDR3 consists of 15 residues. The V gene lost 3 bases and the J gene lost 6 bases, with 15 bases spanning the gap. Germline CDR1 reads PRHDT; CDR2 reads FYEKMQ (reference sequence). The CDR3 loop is CASSFEGITPQPQHF. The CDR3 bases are TGTGCCAGCAGCTTTGAGGGGATCACTCCTCAGCCCCAGCATTTT. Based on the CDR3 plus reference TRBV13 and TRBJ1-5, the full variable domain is AAGVIQSPRHLIKEKRETATLKCYPIPRHDTVYWYQQGPGQDPQFLISFYEKMQSDKGSIPDRFSAQQFSDYHSELNMSSLELGDSALYFCASSFEGITPQPQHFGDGTRLSIL.

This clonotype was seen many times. CDR3 amino acids: CACYGTSGASSYEQYF. The CDR3 region has the DNA TGTGCCTGCTACGGGACTAGCGGGGCCAGCTCCTACGAGCAGTACTTC. The V call is TRBV28, the J call TRBJ2-7, with 13 bases lining up with TRBD2. Germline-derived CDR1 and CDR2 are MDHEN and SYDVKM. The J segment lost 0 bases and the V segment lost 11 bases, leaving 10 bases of the junction unmatched. The CDR3 is made up of 16 amino acids.

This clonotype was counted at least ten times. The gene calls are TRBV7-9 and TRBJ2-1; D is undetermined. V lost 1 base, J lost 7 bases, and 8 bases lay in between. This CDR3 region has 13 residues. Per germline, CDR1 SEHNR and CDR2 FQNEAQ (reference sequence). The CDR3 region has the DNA TGTGCCAGCAGCTTAGGACCTATAAATGAGCAGTTCTTC. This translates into CASSLGPINEQFF.